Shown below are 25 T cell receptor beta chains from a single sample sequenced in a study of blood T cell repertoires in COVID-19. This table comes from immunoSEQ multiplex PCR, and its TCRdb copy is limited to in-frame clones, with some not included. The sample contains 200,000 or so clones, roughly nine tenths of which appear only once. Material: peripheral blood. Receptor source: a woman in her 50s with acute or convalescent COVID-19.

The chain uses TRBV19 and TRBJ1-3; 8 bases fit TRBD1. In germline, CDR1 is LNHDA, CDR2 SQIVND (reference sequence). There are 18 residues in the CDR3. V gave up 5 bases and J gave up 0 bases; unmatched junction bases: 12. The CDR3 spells CASSLTGQGGSSGNTIYF. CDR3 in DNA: TGTGCCAGTAGTCTCACCGGACAGGGAGGCTCCTCTGGAAACACCATATATTTT.

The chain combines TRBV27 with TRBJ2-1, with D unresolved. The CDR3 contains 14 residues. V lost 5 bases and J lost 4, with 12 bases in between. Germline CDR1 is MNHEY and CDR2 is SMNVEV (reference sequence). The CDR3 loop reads CASSKRHLYNEQFF. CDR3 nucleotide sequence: TGTGCCAGCAGTAAAAGACACTTATACAATGAGCAGTTCTTC.

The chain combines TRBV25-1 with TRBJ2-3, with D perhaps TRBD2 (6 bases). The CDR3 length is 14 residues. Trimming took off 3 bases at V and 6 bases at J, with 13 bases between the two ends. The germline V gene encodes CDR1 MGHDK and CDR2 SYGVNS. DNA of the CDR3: TGTGCCAGCAGTGACCAACCCGGAGGGGATACGCAGTATTTT. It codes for CASSDQPGGDTQYF.

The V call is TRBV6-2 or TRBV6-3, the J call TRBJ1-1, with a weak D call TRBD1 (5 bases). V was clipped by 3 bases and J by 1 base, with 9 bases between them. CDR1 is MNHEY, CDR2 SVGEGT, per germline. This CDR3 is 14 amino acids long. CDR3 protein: CASSYYGQNTEAFF. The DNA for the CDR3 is TGTGCCAGCAGTTATTACGGACAGAACACTGAAGCTTTCTTT.

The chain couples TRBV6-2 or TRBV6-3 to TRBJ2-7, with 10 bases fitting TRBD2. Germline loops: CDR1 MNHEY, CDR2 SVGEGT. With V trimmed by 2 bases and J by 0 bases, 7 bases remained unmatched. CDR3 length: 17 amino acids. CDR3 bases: TGTGCCAGCAGTTACAAGAGCGGGGGGGTTAGCTCCTACGAGCAGTACTTC. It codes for CASSYKSGGVSSYEQYF.

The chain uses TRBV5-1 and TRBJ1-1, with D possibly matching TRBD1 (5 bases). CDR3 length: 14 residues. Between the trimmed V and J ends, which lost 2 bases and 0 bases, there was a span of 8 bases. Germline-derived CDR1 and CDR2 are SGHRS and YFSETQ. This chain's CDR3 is CASSFQGMNTEAFF. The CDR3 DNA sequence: TGCGCCAGCAGCTTCCAGGGAATGAACACTGAAGCTTTCTTT. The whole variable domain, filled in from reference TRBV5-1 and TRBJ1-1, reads KAGVTQTPRYLIKTRGQQVTLSCSPISGHRSVSWYQQTPGQGLQFLFEYFSETQRNKGNFPGRFSGRQFSNSRSEMNVSTLELGDSALYLCASSFQGMNTEAFFGQGTRLTVV.

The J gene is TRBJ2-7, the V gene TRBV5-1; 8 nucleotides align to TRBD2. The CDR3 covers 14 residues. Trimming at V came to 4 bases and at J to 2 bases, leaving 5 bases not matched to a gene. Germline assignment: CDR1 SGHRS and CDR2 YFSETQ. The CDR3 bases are TGCGCCAGCAGCCTGACTAGCGTCGCCTACGAGCAGTACTTC. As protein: CASSLTSVAYEQYF.

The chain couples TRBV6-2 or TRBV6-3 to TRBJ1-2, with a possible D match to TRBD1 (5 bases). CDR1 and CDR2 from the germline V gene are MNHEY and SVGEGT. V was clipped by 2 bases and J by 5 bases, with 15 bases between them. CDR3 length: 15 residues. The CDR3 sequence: CASSYGRGERYGYTF. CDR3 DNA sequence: TGTGCCAGCAGTTACGGGCGGGGGGAACGGTATGGCTACACCTTC.

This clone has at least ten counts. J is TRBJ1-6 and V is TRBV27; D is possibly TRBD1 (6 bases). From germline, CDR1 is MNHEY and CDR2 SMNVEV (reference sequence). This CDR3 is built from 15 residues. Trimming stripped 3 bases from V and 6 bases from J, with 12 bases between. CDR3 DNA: TGTGCCAGCAGTTTTGGGGGCCAAACTAATTCACCCCTCCACTTT. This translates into CASSFGGQTNSPLHF.

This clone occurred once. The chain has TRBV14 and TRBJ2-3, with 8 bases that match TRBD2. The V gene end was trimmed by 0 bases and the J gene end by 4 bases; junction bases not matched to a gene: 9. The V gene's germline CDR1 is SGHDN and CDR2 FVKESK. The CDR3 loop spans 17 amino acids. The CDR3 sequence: CASSQDLTSGRSDTQYF. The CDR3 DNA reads TGTGCCAGCAGCCAAGATCTCACTAGCGGACGGTCAGATACGCAGTATTTT.

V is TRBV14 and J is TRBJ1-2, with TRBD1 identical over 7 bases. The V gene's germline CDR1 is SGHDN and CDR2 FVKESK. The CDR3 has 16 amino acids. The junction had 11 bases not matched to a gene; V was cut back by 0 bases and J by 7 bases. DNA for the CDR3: TGTGCCAGCAGCCAAGAAGCTGCCAGGGGGGTCGGTGGCTACACCTTC. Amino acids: CASSQEAARGVGGYTF.

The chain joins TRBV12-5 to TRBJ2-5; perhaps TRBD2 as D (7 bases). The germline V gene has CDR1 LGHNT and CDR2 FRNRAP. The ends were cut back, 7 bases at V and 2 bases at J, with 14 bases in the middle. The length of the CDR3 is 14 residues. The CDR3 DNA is TGTGCTAGTGCCCGGGGAGGGGGGCAAGAGACCCAGTACTTC. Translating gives CASARGGGQETQYF.

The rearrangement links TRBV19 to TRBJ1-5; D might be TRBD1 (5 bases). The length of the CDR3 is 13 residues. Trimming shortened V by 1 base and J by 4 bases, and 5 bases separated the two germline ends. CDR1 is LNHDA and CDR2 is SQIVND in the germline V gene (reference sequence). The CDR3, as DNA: TGTGCCAGTAGTATAGCAGGGAATCAGCCCCAGCATTTT. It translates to CASSIAGNQPQHF.

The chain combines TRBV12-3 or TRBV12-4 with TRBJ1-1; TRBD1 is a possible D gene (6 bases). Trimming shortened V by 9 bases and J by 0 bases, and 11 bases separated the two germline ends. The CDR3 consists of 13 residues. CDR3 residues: CASGQLMNTEAFF. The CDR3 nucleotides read TGTGCCAGTGGACAGCTTATGAACACTGAAGCTTTCTTT.

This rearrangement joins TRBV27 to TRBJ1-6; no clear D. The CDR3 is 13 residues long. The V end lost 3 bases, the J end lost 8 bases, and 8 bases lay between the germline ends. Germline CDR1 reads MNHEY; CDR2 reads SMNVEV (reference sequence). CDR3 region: CASSFEGDSPLHF. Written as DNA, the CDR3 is TGTGCCAGCAGTTTTGAGGGAGATTCACCCCTCCACTTT.

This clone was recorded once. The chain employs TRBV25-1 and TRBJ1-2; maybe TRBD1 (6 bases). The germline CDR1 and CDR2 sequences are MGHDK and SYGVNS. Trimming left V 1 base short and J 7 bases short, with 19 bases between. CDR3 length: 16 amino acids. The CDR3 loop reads CASSESAGEGLTGYTF. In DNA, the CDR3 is TGTGCCAGCAGTGAATCGGCAGGGGAGGGATTAACTGGCTACACCTTC.

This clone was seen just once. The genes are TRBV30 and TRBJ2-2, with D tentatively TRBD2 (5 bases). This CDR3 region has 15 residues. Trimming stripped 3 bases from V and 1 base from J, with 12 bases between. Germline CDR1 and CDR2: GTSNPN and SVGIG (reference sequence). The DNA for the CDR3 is TGTGCCTGGAGAGGCCTGGCGGGGAACACCGGGGAGCTGTTTTTT. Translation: CAWRGLAGNTGELFF. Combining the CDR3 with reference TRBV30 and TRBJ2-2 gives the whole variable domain SQTIHQWPATLVQPVGSPLSLECTVEGTSNPNLYWYRQAAGRGLQLLFYSVGIGQISSEVPQNLSASRPQDRQFILSSKKLLLSDSGFYLCAWRGLAGNTGELFFGEGSRLTVL.

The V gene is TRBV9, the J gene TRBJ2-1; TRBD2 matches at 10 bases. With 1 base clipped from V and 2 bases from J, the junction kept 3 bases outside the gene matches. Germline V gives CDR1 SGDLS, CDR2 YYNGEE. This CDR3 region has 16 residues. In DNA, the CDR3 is TGTGCCAGCAGCGTAAGAGCGGGGGGGACCTACAATGAGCAGTTCTTC. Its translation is CASSVRAGGTYNEQFF.

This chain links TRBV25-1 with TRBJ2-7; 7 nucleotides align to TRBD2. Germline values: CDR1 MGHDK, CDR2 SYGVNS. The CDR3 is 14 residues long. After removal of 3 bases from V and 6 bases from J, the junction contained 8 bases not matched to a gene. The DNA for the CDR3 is TGTGCCAGCAGTGACCGGACGGGAGGTGGCGAGCAGTACTTC. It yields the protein CASSDRTGGGEQYF.

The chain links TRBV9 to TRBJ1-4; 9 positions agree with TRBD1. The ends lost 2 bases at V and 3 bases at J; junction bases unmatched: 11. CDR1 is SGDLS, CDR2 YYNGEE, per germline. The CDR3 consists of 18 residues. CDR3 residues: CASSVQPGQGVANEKLFF. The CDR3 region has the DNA TGTGCCAGCAGCGTTCAACCGGGACAGGGAGTCGCTAATGAAAAACTGTTTTTT.

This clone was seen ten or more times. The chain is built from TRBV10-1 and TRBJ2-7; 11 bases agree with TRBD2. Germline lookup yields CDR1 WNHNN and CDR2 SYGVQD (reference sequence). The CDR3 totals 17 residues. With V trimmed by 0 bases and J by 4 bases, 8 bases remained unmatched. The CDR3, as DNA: TGCGCCAGCAGTGAGTCGAGACTAGCGGGAAGAGGGTACGAGCAGTACTTC. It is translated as CASSESRLAGRGYEQYF.

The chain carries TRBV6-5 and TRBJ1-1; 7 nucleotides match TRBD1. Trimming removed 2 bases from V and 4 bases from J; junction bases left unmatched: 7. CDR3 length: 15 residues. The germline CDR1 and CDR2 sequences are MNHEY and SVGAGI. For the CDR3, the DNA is TGTGCCAGCAGTTACGGGGAGACAGGGAGCACTGAAGCTTTCTTT. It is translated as CASSYGETGSTEAFF.

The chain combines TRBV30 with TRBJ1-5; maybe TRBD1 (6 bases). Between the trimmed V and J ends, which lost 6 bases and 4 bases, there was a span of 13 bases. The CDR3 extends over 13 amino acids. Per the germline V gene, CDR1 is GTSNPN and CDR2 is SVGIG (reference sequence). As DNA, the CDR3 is TGTGCCTGTGGGAGGGACATGAATCAGCCCCAGCATTTT. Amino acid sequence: CACGRDMNQPQHF.

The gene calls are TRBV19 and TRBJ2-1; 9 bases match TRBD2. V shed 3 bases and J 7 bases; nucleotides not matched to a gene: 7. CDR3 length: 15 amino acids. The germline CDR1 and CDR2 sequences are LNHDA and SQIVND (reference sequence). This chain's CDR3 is CASSMVSGRKNEQFF. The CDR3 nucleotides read TGTGCCAGTAGTATGGTTAGCGGGAGAAAAAATGAGCAGTTCTTC.

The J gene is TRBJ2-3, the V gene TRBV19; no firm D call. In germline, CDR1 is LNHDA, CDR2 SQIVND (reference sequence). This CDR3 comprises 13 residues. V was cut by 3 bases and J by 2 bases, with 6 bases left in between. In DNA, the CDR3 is TGTGCCAGTAGTATTCAAATCACAGATACGCAGTATTTT. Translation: CASSIQITDTQYF. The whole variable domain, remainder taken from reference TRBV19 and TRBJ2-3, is DGGITQSPKYLFRKEGQNVTLSCEQNLNHDAMYWYRQDPGQGLRLIYYSQIVNDFQKGDIAEGYSVSREKKESFPLTVTSAQKNPTAFYLCASSIQITDTQYFGPGTRLTVL.